A selection of T cell receptor beta chains follows, all from one sample in a study of blood T cell repertoires in COVID-19. The protocol was immunoSEQ multiplex PCR, while the TCRdb copy is restricted to in-frame clones and leaves out a portion. In the table there are 54,000 or so clones, under 85% of which are singletons. The sequencing input was peripheral blood. Source of these receptors: a woman of 80 years or more with acute or convalescent COVID-19. The CDR3 runs from the conserved cysteine through the conserved F or W. The D gene is left open where the match is weak. Size is stated for part of the rows, as once, few or many counts, or as a class when the clone is expanded.

j_call clone_size v_call d_call cdr3_nt cdr3_aa
TRBJ1-1 NA TRBV5-1 NA TGCGCCAGCAGCTTGGACGCGGGGCACACTGAAGCTTTCTTT CASSLDAGHTEAFF
TRBJ1-1 few TRBV21-1 NA TGTGCCAGCAGCATACAGGGACTGAACACTGAAGCTTTCTTT CASSIQGLNTEAFF
TRBJ2-1 once TRBV18 TRBD2 TGTGCCAGCTCACCACAGGCTAGCGGGAGGAGATATGAGCAGTTCTTC CASSPQASGRRYEQFF
TRBJ1-1 NA TRBV5-1 TRBD1 TGCGCCAGCAGCATACAGGGGGCGCGGGCTGAAGCTTTCTTT CASSIQGARAEAFF
TRBJ1-1 NA TRBV25-1 TRBD1 TGTGCCAGCAGTGAATATGGGACAGGGGGAGACACTGAAGCTTTCTTT CASSEYGTGGDTEAFF
TRBJ2-7 NA TRBV18 NA TGTGCCAGCTCACAGGAGGGGGGGCGAGGCGAGCAGTACTTC CASSQEGGRGEQYF
TRBJ2-2 NA TRBV4-2 TRBD2 TGTGCCAGCAGCCAGTCCGTGGGACTAGCGGGATCCGGGGAGCTGTTTTTT CASSQSVGLAGSGELFF
TRBJ1-1 NA TRBV7-9 TRBD1 TGTGCCAGCAGCCACTACCAGGGGGTGGAGAACACTGAAGCTTTCTTT CASSHYQGVENTEAFF
TRBJ2-1 NA TRBV5-1 TRBD2 TGCGCCAGCAGCTTGGGGGACTACAACAATGAGCAGTTCTTC CASSLGDYNNEQFF
TRBJ2-1 NA TRBV11-3 TRBD2 TGTGCCAGCAGCTTCGCGGGGGGGGCCTACAATGAGCAGTTCTTC CASSFAGGAYNEQFF
TRBJ1-4 NA TRBV19 NA TGTGCCAGTAGTTTCAGGGCTGCTAATGAAAAACTGTTTTTT CASSFRAANEKLFF
TRBJ1-1 NA TRBV18 TRBD1 TGTGCCAGCTCACCACTGCAGGGGGCGGACACTGAAGCTTTCTTT CASSPLQGADTEAFF
TRBJ1-4 NA TRBV30 TRBD1 TGTGCCTGCCGGGACAGCGATGAAAAACTGTTTTTT CACRDSDEKLFF
TRBJ2-4 NA TRBV30 NA TGTGCCTGGAGTGCCCTAAACATTCAGTACTTC CAWSALNIQYF
TRBJ1-1 NA TRBV7-8 NA TGTGCCAGCAGCGATCTACAGGGATTGATAGTTATGAACACTGAAGCTTTCTTT CASSDLQGLIVMNTEAFF
TRBJ2-7 NA TRBV18 TRBD2 TGTGCCAGCTCGCGGGAGCACCGGTACGAGCAGTACTTC CASSREHRYEQYF
TRBJ2-1 NA TRBV7-3 NA TGTGCCAGCAGCTTAGGGTTAGCCCTTAGCTCCTACAATGAGCAGTTCTTC CASSLGLALSSYNEQFF
TRBJ2-7 NA TRBV6-5 TRBD1 TGTGCCAGCAAAGTAACAGGGGACCTCTACGAGCAGTACTTC CASKVTGDLYEQYF
TRBJ2-1 NA TRBV7-2 TRBD2 TGTGCCAGCAGTCCCCGTGATAGCGGGAGGCGCAATGAGCAGTTCTTC CASSPRDSGRRNEQFF
TRBJ1-3 NA TRBV28 NA TGTGCCAGCAGTGCTCCCAGGGGATCTGGAAACACCATATATTTT CASSAPRGSGNTIYF
TRBJ2-1 NA TRBV7-2 TRBD1 TGTGCCAGCAGCTTCGACAGGGGGCTCGATGAGCAGTTCTTC CASSFDRGLDEQFF
TRBJ1-6 NA TRBV7-2 NA TGTGCCAGCATGGTCCAGGACATGGGGCGGGGTTCACCCCTCCACTTT CASMVQDMGRGSPLHF
TRBJ2-5 NA TRBV19 NA TGTGCCAGTAGTCTAGGAGGAGGCCCCGAGACCCAGTACTTC CASSLGGGPETQYF
TRBJ1-2 NA TRBV5-1 TRBD1 TGCGCCAGCAGCTTGGGGCAGGGGGCGCGAGGCTACACCTTC CASSLGQGARGYTF
TRBJ1-3 NA TRBV7-3 TRBD1 TGTGCCAGCAGCTCCCAGGGGGTGGAGGGAAACACCATATATTTT CASSSQGVEGNTIYF
TRBJ2-3 NA TRBV4-1 TRBD2 TGCGCCAGCAGCCAATTGACTAGCTACCCCACAGATACGCAGTATTTT CASSQLTSYPTDTQYF
TRBJ1-3 NA TRBV3-1/TRBV3-2 NA TGTGCCAGCAGCCCTGAGGGAAACACCATATATTTT CASSPEGNTIYF
TRBJ1-1 NA TRBV9 NA TGTGCCAGCAGCTCCTCCCCTAACACTGAAGCTTTCTTT CASSSSPNTEAFF
TRBJ2-3 NA TRBV5-1 NA TGCGCCAGCAGCCAAGCGGGAGATACGCAGTATTTT CASSQAGDTQYF
TRBJ2-5 NA TRBV27 TRBD2 TGTGCCAGCAGTTTCTCACTAGCGGGGGCCCAAGAGACCCAGTACTTC CASSFSLAGAQETQYF
TRBJ1-2 NA TRBV4-3 NA TGCGCCAGCAGCCAAGGGCGGGCTTCGGGCTACACCTTC CASSQGRASGYTF
TRBJ2-1 NA TRBV28 NA TGTGCCAGCAGTTTACCGGCAGGCGAGCAGTTCTTC CASSLPAGEQFF
TRBJ1-6 NA TRBV6-5 TRBD1 TGTGCCAGCAGTTATTTGACAGGGCCAGGGGGCTCACCCCTCCACTTT CASSYLTGPGGSPLHF
TRBJ1-1 NA TRBV5-5 NA TGTGCCAGCAGCTTGTCAGGGTGGAACACTGAAGCTTTCTTT CASSLSGWNTEAFF
TRBJ2-1 NA TRBV4-1 TRBD1 TGCGCCAGCAGCCAAGCCGAGGGGGCGTCCTACAATGAGCAGTTCTTC CASSQAEGASYNEQFF
TRBJ1-4 NA TRBV7-9 NA TGTGCCAGCAGCGGAAGAGCGGGGATGGGTCACGGTGGACTGTTTTTT CASSGRAGMGHGGLFF
TRBJ2-2 NA TRBV5-1 NA TGCGCCAGCAGCCAACTCAACACCGGGGAGCTGTTTTTT CASSQLNTGELFF
TRBJ2-7 NA TRBV7-2 TRBD1 TGTGCCAGCAGCTCCACGGGACAGGCCTACGAGCAGTACTTC CASSSTGQAYEQYF
TRBJ2-3 NA TRBV15 TRBD1 TGTGCCACCAGCAGAGATGGACAGGGGCGTGCAGATACGCAGTATTTT CATSRDGQGRADTQYF
TRBJ1-4 NA TRBV7-8 NA TGTGCCAGCAGCTCAGTGGAAAAACTGTTTTTT CASSSVEKLFF
TRBJ1-5 NA TRBV5-1 NA TGCGCCAGCAGCCAAGAGGGCAAACAGCCCCAGCATTTT CASSQEGKQPQHF
TRBJ1-4 NA TRBV27 NA TGTGCCAGCAGGGAGGTCTCGGATGAAAAACTGTTTTTT CASREVSDEKLFF